This TCR beta chain was recovered during a study of blood T cell repertoires in COVID-19. This CDR3 is 15 amino acids long. V was pared by 2 bases and J by 5 bases, with 16 bases between. From germline, CDR1 is SGHRS and CDR2 YFSETQ. Libraries were prepared by immunoSEQ multiplex PCR; TCRdb keeps only in-frame clonotypes and omits some of them. The data contain about 170,000 clones, around four fifths of them singletons. The sequence was obtained from an older woman who had recovered from COVID-19. The chain carries TRBV5-1 and TRBJ1-1; TRBD1 might be the D (5 bases). The sequencing input was peripheral blood. In DNA form, the CDR3 reads TGCGCCAGCAGCTTAACGGGGACTTTGGTAACTGAAGCTTTCTTT. As protein: CASSLTGTLVTEAFF.